Listed here is a single T cell receptor (beta chain). The antigen remains unidentified. A far larger clone differs by one base, so this is likely a read error. Time point reported: newly diagnosed GD, antithyroid drugs for less than 3 months. Researchers made the TCR library from RNA that was extracted from PBMCs. The guidelines of the American Thyroid Association were the basis for diagnosing Graves' disease. This record belongs to a study of regulatory T cells in long-lasting Graves disease. Points from the study as a whole: TRBV28, TRBJ1-2 and TRBJ2-5 emerged as the favored segments in persistent disease.

The CDR3 totals 16 residues. From germline, CDR1 is SGHAT and CDR2 FQNNGV. Construction of the TCR beta libraries employed iRepertoire HTBI primers in conjunction with Arm-PCR of CDR3 regions. TCRdb analysed the multiplex PCR reads with MiXCR anew, one entry per CDR3 protein. The top ten hold 7.8% of the sample, which has 400,000 to 500,000 distinct CDR3 sequences, 15% seen once. These sequences were also reported in another study, on T cells in Graves' hyperthyroidism and ophthalmopathy. According to that study: Blood held most thyroid clonotypes expanded above 0.001 frequency. Separation of ophthalmopathy from stable hyperthyroidism was achieved by a 13 V-J model.

The sequence derives from a woman between 35 and 50 years old with Graves disease. This chain links TRBV11-2 with TRBJ2-1, with D perhaps assigned TRBD1 or TRBD2 (5 bases each). The DNA matches TRBJ2-5 better at its end, which makes the J call doubtful. Specimen: peripheral blood mononuclear cells (PBMCs), collected at new diagnosis, from a patient treated with antithyroid drugs. The CDR3 DNA follows: TGTGCCAGCAGCGACTCGGACTCACCCAGGGTGGAGACCCAGTACTTC. It codes for CASSDSDSPRVETQYF.